Listed below are T cell receptor beta chains from one sample, sequenced in a study of blood T cell repertoires in COVID-19. Clones were sequenced by immunoSEQ multiplex PCR, and TCRdb holds only the in-frame ones, with some missing. The sample records under 100,000 clones, roughly 80% being singletons. The sequenced sample was peripheral blood. The receptors originated from a man aged 80 or over with active or convalescent COVID-19. Each CDR3 is given with its conserved first and last residue. A D gene is named only where the DNA matches it firmly. Some rows mark clone size as missing; the rest say once, few, many or name a class of expanded clone.

CDR3nt: TGTGCCACACAGGGGGTGAATGGAAACACCATATATTTT
CDR3aa: CATQGVNGNTIYF
d_gene: TRBD1
j_gene: TRBJ1-3
abundance: -
v_gene: TRBV10-3

CDR3nt: TGTGCCAGCAACCCAGACAGGGAGGAGGGTGAAGCTTTCTTT
CDR3aa: CASNPDREEGEAFF
d_gene: TRBD1
j_gene: TRBJ1-1
abundance: -
v_gene: TRBV6-5

CDR3nt: TGCGCCAGCAGCTTAAGGACACTCCAGAACATGAACACTGAAGCTTTCTTT
CDR3aa: CASSLRTLQNMNTEAFF
d_gene: -
j_gene: TRBJ1-1
abundance: -
v_gene: TRBV5-1

CDR3nt: TGTGCCAGCAGGTACAGGGAGGGCTACACCTTC
CDR3aa: CASRYREGYTF
d_gene: -
j_gene: TRBJ1-2
abundance: -
v_gene: TRBV2

CDR3nt: TGTGCTAGCAGCCGAGACAGGGATACTGAAGCTTTCTTT
CDR3aa: CASSRDRDTEAFF
d_gene: TRBD1
j_gene: TRBJ1-1
abundance: -
v_gene: TRBV7-7

CDR3nt: TGTGCCAGAACAGAGAGCGAGCAGTTCTTC
CDR3aa: CARTESEQFF
d_gene: -
j_gene: TRBJ2-1
abundance: -
v_gene: TRBV21-1

CDR3nt: TGTGCCAGCAGTTTAAGGCCGGGTGAGACAGGGTGGGCAGATACGCAGTATTTT
CDR3aa: CASSLRPGETGWADTQYF
d_gene: TRBD1
j_gene: TRBJ2-3
abundance: -
v_gene: TRBV27

CDR3nt: TGTGCCTGGAGTTCCTCACACTACGAGCAGTACTTC
CDR3aa: CAWSSSHYEQYF
d_gene: -
j_gene: TRBJ2-7
abundance: -
v_gene: TRBV30

CDR3nt: TGTGCCAGCAGTGTCCCTGAAACCGGGGGCTCCTACGAGCAGTACTTC
CDR3aa: CASSVPETGGSYEQYF
d_gene: -
j_gene: TRBJ2-7
abundance: -
v_gene: TRBV6-1

CDR3nt: TGTGCCTGGTCACGACAGGGCCGGGACGAGCAGTACTTC
CDR3aa: CAWSRQGRDEQYF
d_gene: TRBD1
j_gene: TRBJ2-7
abundance: once
v_gene: TRBV30

CDR3nt: TGTGCCAGCAGCCCGACCCGGACAGGGCCAAACACTGAAGCTTTCTTT
CDR3aa: CASSPTRTGPNTEAFF
d_gene: TRBD1
j_gene: TRBJ1-1
abundance: few
v_gene: TRBV7-9

CDR3nt: TGTGCCAGTATAGACAGGGTGGATAGCAATCAGCCCCAGCATTTT
CDR3aa: CASIDRVDSNQPQHF
d_gene: TRBD1
j_gene: TRBJ1-5
abundance: -
v_gene: TRBV19

CDR3nt: TGTGCCAGCAGTGTGACTAGCGGGGGTCCATCAGGGACCCAGTACTTC
CDR3aa: CASSVTSGGPSGTQYF
d_gene: TRBD2
j_gene: TRBJ2-5
abundance: -
v_gene: TRBV6-1

CDR3nt: TGTGCCAGCAGGGGGACACCCTACGAGCAGTACTTC
CDR3aa: CASRGTPYEQYF
d_gene: -
j_gene: TRBJ2-7
abundance: -
v_gene: TRBV12-3/TRBV12-4

CDR3nt: TGTGCCAGCAGTTTGTTGGGGGGACAGGGGGATAGAGATGGCTACACCTTC
CDR3aa: CASSLLGGQGDRDGYTF
d_gene: TRBD1
j_gene: TRBJ1-2
abundance: -
v_gene: TRBV27

CDR3nt: TGTGCCTGGAGGCCAGGGGGCTCGCAAATTCAGCCCCAGCATTTT
CDR3aa: CAWRPGGSQIQPQHF
d_gene: TRBD1
j_gene: TRBJ1-5
abundance: many
v_gene: TRBV30

CDR3nt: TGTGCCAGCAGCTTAAGCCTTAATCAGCCCCAGCATTTT
CDR3aa: CASSLSLNQPQHF
d_gene: -
j_gene: TRBJ1-5
abundance: -
v_gene: TRBV7-2

CDR3nt: TGTGCCAGCAGCTGGGACTGGACGGGAGAAAAACTGTTTTTT
CDR3aa: CASSWDWTGEKLFF
d_gene: -
j_gene: TRBJ1-4
abundance: -
v_gene: TRBV5-5

CDR3nt: TGTGCCAGCAGCCCTCAGGGGGGTCGAGAAGCTTTCTTT
CDR3aa: CASSPQGGREAFF
d_gene: TRBD1
j_gene: TRBJ1-1
abundance: -
v_gene: TRBV5-6

CDR3nt: TGTGCCAGCACTTCGGGAAGACTAGCGGGGGGTATCTACGAGCAGTACTTC
CDR3aa: CASTSGRLAGGIYEQYF
d_gene: TRBD2
j_gene: TRBJ2-7
abundance: -
v_gene: TRBV27

CDR3nt: TGTGCCAGCAGCCAAAGGACTAGCGGTAAAGAGACCCAGTACTTC
CDR3aa: CASSQRTSGKETQYF
d_gene: TRBD2
j_gene: TRBJ2-5
abundance: few
v_gene: TRBV14

CDR3nt: TGTGCCAGCAGTGAAGGGAGGGGGCAGGGACAGCCCCAGCATTTT
CDR3aa: CASSEGRGQGQPQHF
d_gene: TRBD1
j_gene: TRBJ1-5
abundance: -
v_gene: TRBV6-1

CDR3nt: TGTGCCAGCGCCCGGACAGGAGACTATGGCTACACCTTC
CDR3aa: CASARTGDYGYTF
d_gene: TRBD1
j_gene: TRBJ1-2
abundance: -
v_gene: TRBV18

CDR3nt: TGCGCCAGCAGCCGCTATCGGTCCGACAGGGCAAGCACAGATACGCAGTATTTT
CDR3aa: CASSRYRSDRASTDTQYF
d_gene: TRBD1
j_gene: TRBJ2-3
abundance: -
v_gene: TRBV4-1

CDR3nt: TGTGCCAGTAGTATAACAGGAGTCCCTTTGGATGGCTACACCTTC
CDR3aa: CASSITGVPLDGYTF
d_gene: -
j_gene: TRBJ1-2
abundance: -
v_gene: TRBV19

CDR3nt: TGCGCCAGCACCCCCTGGACAGGCGGAGCTGGGGCCAACGTCCTGACTTTC
CDR3aa: CASTPWTGGAGANVLTF
d_gene: TRBD1
j_gene: TRBJ2-6
abundance: -
v_gene: TRBV5-1

CDR3nt: TGTGCCAGCAGCTGGGGGCCAGCGGGGGGGCAACGTGAGACCCAGTACTTC
CDR3aa: CASSWGPAGGQRETQYF
d_gene: TRBD2
j_gene: TRBJ2-5
abundance: -
v_gene: TRBV7-2

CDR3nt: TGTGCCTGGAGTGTAAGGCCGGCGGTCGGAATGAACACTGAAGCTTTCTTT
CDR3aa: CAWSVRPAVGMNTEAFF
d_gene: -
j_gene: TRBJ1-1
abundance: -
v_gene: TRBV30

CDR3nt: TGCGCCAGCAGCCAAGATGGGACAGTAAGAACTAATGAAAAACTGTTTTTT
CDR3aa: CASSQDGTVRTNEKLFF
d_gene: TRBD1
j_gene: TRBJ1-4
abundance: -
v_gene: TRBV4-3

CDR3nt: TGTGCCAGCAGCCGCGGCAGGGAATGGGATGGCTACACCTTC
CDR3aa: CASSRGREWDGYTF
d_gene: -
j_gene: TRBJ1-2
abundance: few
v_gene: TRBV2

CDR3nt: TGTGCCACCAGTGGTTCGGGGGGGCAAGGGAGCAATCAGCCCCAGCATTTT
CDR3aa: CATSGSGGQGSNQPQHF
d_gene: -
j_gene: TRBJ1-5
abundance: -
v_gene: TRBV24-1

CDR3nt: TGTGCCAGCAGTCTGACCCCGAAACGGGACAGGGTTTTCCACGAGCAGTACTTC
CDR3aa: CASSLTPKRDRVFHEQYF
d_gene: TRBD1
j_gene: TRBJ2-7
abundance: -
v_gene: TRBV6-6

CDR3nt: TGTGCCATCAGGTCGGGGACTAGCGGGGTCGAGCAGTACTTC
CDR3aa: CAIRSGTSGVEQYF
d_gene: TRBD2
j_gene: TRBJ2-7
abundance: -
v_gene: TRBV10-3

CDR3nt: TGTGCCAGCAGCCGAGACCGGACAGGGGCGAACGAGCAGTACTTC
CDR3aa: CASSRDRTGANEQYF
d_gene: TRBD1
j_gene: TRBJ2-7
abundance: -
v_gene: TRBV2

CDR3nt: TGTGCCAGCAGCTCTGGGACTTTCCTCCAAGAGACCCAGTACTTC
CDR3aa: CASSSGTFLQETQYF
d_gene: -
j_gene: TRBJ2-5
abundance: -
v_gene: TRBV7-9

CDR3nt: TGTGCCAGCAGTTACTCAGGGGGCGGCTACAATGAGCGGTTCTTC
CDR3aa: CASSYSGGGYNERFF
d_gene: TRBD1
j_gene: TRBJ2-1
abundance: -
v_gene: TRBV6-2/TRBV6-3

CDR3nt: TGTGCCACCATGAACGGACTTAGCACAGATACGCAGTATTTT
CDR3aa: CATMNGLSTDTQYF
d_gene: -
j_gene: TRBJ2-3
abundance: -
v_gene: TRBV15

CDR3nt: TGTGCCAGCAGCTTAGGGGGACAGCTTAGCTCCTACGAGCAGTACTTC
CDR3aa: CASSLGGQLSSYEQYF
d_gene: TRBD1
j_gene: TRBJ2-7
abundance: -
v_gene: TRBV7-8

CDR3nt: TGTGCCAGCAGCTTTTATTGGAGCCATGAGCAGTTCTTC
CDR3aa: CASSFYWSHEQFF
d_gene: -
j_gene: TRBJ2-1
abundance: -
v_gene: TRBV5-6

CDR3nt: TGTGCCAGCAGCTTAAGGTCCGGGACAGGGGTAAACAATGAGCAGTTCTTC
CDR3aa: CASSLRSGTGVNNEQFF
d_gene: TRBD1
j_gene: TRBJ2-1
abundance: -
v_gene: TRBV7-9

CDR3nt: TGTGCCAGTAGTATGGCGAAGGGAGACGAAAAACTGTTTTTT
CDR3aa: CASSMAKGDEKLFF
d_gene: -
j_gene: TRBJ1-4
abundance: once
v_gene: TRBV19

CDR3nt: TGTGCCAGCAACAGGGGCGGTGGGAACACTGAAGCTTTCTTT
CDR3aa: CASNRGGGNTEAFF
d_gene: TRBD1
j_gene: TRBJ1-1
abundance: -
v_gene: TRBV3-1/TRBV3-2

CDR3nt: TGTGCCAGCAGCAAGGCGGGCAACACTGAAGCTTTCTTT
CDR3aa: CASSKAGNTEAFF
d_gene: -
j_gene: TRBJ1-1
abundance: -
v_gene: TRBV11-2

CDR3nt: TGTGCCAGCAGCGGGGAGGGGGAGACCCAGTACTTC
CDR3aa: CASSGEGETQYF
d_gene: TRBD2
j_gene: TRBJ2-5
abundance: -
v_gene: TRBV9

CDR3nt: TGTGCCAGCAGCTCCTCGGGGGGCCCCCCCGATACGCAGTATTTT
CDR3aa: CASSSSGGPPDTQYF
d_gene: -
j_gene: TRBJ2-3
abundance: -
v_gene: TRBV7-2

CDR3nt: TGTGCCAGCAGCTTTAACCGGGACAATGAGCAGTTCTTC
CDR3aa: CASSFNRDNEQFF
d_gene: -
j_gene: TRBJ2-1
abundance: few
v_gene: TRBV7-2

CDR3nt: TGTGCCAGCAGCGACACGGCGGAGGGAGGGACCGGGGAGCTGTTTTTT
CDR3aa: CASSDTAEGGTGELFF
d_gene: TRBD2
j_gene: TRBJ2-2
abundance: -
v_gene: TRBV6-4

CDR3nt: TGTGCCAGCAGCTCGCGATCGGGAGCCTACGAGCAGTACTTC
CDR3aa: CASSSRSGAYEQYF
d_gene: -
j_gene: TRBJ2-7
abundance: -
v_gene: TRBV3-1/TRBV3-2

CDR3nt: TGTGCCAGTAGTCCAGGGACAGGGGGCTTGTACGAGCAGTACTTC
CDR3aa: CASSPGTGGLYEQYF
d_gene: TRBD1
j_gene: TRBJ2-7
abundance: -
v_gene: TRBV19

CDR3nt: TGTGCCAGCAGCCACCGGACAGCTGGGGCTAATGAAAAACTGTTTTTT
CDR3aa: CASSHRTAGANEKLFF
d_gene: -
j_gene: TRBJ1-4
abundance: -
v_gene: TRBV3-1/TRBV3-2

CDR3nt: TGCGCCAGCAGCTTGACACAAGCGAAAGAGACCCAGTACTTC
CDR3aa: CASSLTQAKETQYF
d_gene: -
j_gene: TRBJ2-5
abundance: few
v_gene: TRBV5-1

CDR3nt: TGTGCCAGCAGCTCGGGACAGGAATACTACGAGCAGTACTTC
CDR3aa: CASSSGQEYYEQYF
d_gene: TRBD1
j_gene: TRBJ2-7
abundance: -
v_gene: TRBV7-2

CDR3nt: TGTGCCAGCAGTTGGACAACTACTGAAGCTTTCTTT
CDR3aa: CASSWTTTEAFF
d_gene: -
j_gene: TRBJ1-1
abundance: -
v_gene: TRBV12-3/TRBV12-4